The 2 T cell receptor beta chains below were found in one sample sequenced in a study of cytomegalovirus exposure and HLA in healthy donors. A multiplex PCR was run with 60 Vbeta primers and 13 Jbeta primers. Clones were sequenced by immunoSEQ multiplex PCR, and TCRdb holds only the in-frame ones, with some missing. The sample holds more than 200,000 clones; roughly four fifths are singletons and the top ten take around 1.5%. Sequences were obtained from PBMCs. The receptors derive from a girl aged 10 to 17 in good health and CMV-seronegative.

This clone appeared once. This chain joins TRBV5-1 and TRBJ2-5; 10 bases line up with TRBD2. The V and J ends lost 4 bases and 0 bases, in that order; junction bases with no gene match: 3. CDR1 and CDR2 (germline): SGHRS, YFSETQ. The CDR3 length is 15 residues. The CDR3 region has the DNA TGCGCCAGCAGCGCACTAGCGGGGAACCAAGAGACCCAGTACTTC. This translates into CASSALAGNQETQYF.

The chain links TRBV29-1 to TRBJ1-1; no reliable D call. V was trimmed by 3 bases and J by 5 bases, leaving 10 bases between them. Germline CDR1 is SQVTM and CDR2 is ANQGSEA. This CDR3 comprises 12 residues. CDR3 in amino acids: CSVEEDWTEAFF. The CDR3 DNA reads TGCAGCGTTGAGGAGGATTGGACTGAAGCTTTCTTT. Together with reference TRBV29-1 and TRBJ1-1, the CDR3 gives the full variable domain: SAVISQKPSRDICQRGTSLTIQCQVDSQVTMMFWYRQQPGQSLTLIATANQGSEATYESGFVIDKFPISRPNLTFSTLTVSNMSPEDSSIYLCSVEEDWTEAFFGQGTRLTVV.